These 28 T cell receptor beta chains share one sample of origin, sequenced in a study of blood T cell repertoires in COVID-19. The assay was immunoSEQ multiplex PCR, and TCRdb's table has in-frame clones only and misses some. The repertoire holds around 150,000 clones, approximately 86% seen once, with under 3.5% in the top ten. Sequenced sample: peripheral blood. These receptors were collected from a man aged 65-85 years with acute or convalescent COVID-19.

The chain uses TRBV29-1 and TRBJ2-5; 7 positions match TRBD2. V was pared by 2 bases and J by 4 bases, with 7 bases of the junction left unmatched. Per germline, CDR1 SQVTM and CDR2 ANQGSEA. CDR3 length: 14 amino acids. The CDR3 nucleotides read TGCAGCGTTGAAAGGGCGGGAGCTCCAGAGACCCAGTACTTC. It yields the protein CSVERAGAPETQYF.

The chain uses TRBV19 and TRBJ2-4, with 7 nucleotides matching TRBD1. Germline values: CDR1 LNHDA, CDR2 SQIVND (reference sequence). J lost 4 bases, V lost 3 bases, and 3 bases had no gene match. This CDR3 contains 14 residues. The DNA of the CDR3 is TGTGCCAGTAGTATCCCGGGACAGAAAAACATTCAGTACTTC. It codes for CASSIPGQKNIQYF.

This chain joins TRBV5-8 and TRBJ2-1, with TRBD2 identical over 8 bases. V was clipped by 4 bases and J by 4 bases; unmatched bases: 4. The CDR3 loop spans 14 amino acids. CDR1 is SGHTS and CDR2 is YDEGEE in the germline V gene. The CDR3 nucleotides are TGTGCCAGCAGCCCGGGACTAGTATACAATGAGCAGTTCTTC. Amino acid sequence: CASSPGLVYNEQFF.

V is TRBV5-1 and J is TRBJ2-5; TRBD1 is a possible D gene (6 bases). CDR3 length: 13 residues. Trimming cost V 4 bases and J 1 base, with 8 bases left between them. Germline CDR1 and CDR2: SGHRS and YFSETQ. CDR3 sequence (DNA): TGCGCCAGCAGCGCAGGGGTCCAAGAGACCCAGTACTTC. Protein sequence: CASSAGVQETQYF.

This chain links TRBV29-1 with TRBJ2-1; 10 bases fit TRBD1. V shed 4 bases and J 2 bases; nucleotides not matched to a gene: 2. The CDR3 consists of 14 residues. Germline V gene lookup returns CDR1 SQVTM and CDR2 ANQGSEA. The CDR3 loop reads CSVAGTGAYNEQFF. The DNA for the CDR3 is TGCAGCGTTGCCGGGACAGGGGCCTACAATGAGCAGTTCTTC.

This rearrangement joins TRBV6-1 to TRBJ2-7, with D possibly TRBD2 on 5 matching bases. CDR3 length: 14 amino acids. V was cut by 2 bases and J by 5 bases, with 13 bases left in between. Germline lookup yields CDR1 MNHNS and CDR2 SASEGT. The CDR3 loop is CASSEPERVHEQYF. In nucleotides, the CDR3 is TGTGCCAGCAGTGAACCCGAGAGGGTCCACGAGCAGTACTTC.

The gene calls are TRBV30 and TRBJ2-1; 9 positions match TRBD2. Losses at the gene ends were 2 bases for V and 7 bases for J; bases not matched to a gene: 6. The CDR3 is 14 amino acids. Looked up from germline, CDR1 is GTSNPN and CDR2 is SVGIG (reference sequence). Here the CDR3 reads CAWSRASGKNEQFF. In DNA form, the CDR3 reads TGTGCCTGGAGTCGGGCTAGCGGGAAGAATGAGCAGTTCTTC. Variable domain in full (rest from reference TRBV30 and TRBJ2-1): SQTIHQWPATLVQPVGSPLSLECTVEGTSNPNLYWYRQAAGRGLQLLFYSVGIGQISSEVPQNLSASRPQDRQFILSSKKLLLSDSGFYLCAWSRASGKNEQFFGPGTRLTVL.

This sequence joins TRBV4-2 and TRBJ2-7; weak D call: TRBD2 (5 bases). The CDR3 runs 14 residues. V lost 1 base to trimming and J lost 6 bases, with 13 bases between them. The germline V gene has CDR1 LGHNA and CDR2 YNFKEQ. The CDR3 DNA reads TGTGCCAGCAGCCAAGGCGCTCGGGAAAGCGAGCAGTACTTC. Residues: CASSQGARESEQYF.

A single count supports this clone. DNA of the CDR3: TGTGCCAGCAGCTTGGCGGGGAATCACAATGAGCAGTTCTTC. This codes for CASSLAGNHNEQFF. This chain joins TRBV11-1 and TRBJ2-1; D perhaps matches TRBD2 (6 bases). Germline V lookup: CDR1 SGHAT, CDR2 FQDESV (reference sequence). CDR3 length: 14 amino acids. Trimming took off 3 bases at V and 5 bases at J, with 11 bases between the two ends.

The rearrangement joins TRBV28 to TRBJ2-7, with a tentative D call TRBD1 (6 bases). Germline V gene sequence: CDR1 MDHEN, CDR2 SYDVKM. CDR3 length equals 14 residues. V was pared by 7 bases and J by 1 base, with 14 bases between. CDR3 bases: TGTGCCAGCAAGTTCGACAGGAATTCCTACGAGCAGTACTTC. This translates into CASKFDRNSYEQYF. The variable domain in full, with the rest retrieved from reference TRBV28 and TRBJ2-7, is DVKVTQSSRYLVKRTGEKVFLECVQDMDHENMFWYRQDPGLGLRLIYFSYDVKMKEKGDIPEGYSVSREKKERFSLILESASTNQTSMYLCASKFDRNSYEQYFGPGTRLTVT.

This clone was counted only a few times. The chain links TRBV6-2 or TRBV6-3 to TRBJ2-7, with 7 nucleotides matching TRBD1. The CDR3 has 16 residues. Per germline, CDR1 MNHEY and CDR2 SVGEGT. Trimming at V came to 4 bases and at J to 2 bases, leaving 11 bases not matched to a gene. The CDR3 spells CASSSNPGQRTYEQYF. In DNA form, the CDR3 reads TGTGCCAGCAGTTCCAATCCGGGACAGAGAACCTACGAGCAGTACTTC.

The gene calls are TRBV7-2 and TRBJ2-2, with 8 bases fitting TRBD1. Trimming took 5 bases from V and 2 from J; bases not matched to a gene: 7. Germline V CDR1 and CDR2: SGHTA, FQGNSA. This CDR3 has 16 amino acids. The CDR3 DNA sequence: TGTGCCAGCAGCCTAACCGGACAGGGTAACACCGGGGAGCTGTTTTTT. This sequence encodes CASSLTGQGNTGELFF.

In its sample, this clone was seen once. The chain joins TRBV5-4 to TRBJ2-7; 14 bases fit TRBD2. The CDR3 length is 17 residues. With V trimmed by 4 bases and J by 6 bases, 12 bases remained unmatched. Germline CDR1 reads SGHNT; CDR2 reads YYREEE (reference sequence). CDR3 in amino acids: CASSPGLAGGKSSEQYF. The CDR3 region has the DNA TGTGCCAGCAGCCCAGGACTAGCGGGAGGAAAGAGCTCCGAGCAGTACTTC.

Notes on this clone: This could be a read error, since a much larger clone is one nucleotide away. The CDR3 nucleotides read TGTGCCAGCAGCAGGACAGGGACCTACGAGCAGTACTTC. This codes for CASSRTGTYEQYF. The chain carries TRBV3-1 (or the pseudogene TRBV3-2) and TRBJ2-7; 8 bases line up with TRBD1. The V gene's germline CDR1 is LGHDT and CDR2 YNNKEL (reference sequence). J was trimmed by 2 bases and V by 5 bases; bases with no gene match: 2. The CDR3 contains 13 residues.

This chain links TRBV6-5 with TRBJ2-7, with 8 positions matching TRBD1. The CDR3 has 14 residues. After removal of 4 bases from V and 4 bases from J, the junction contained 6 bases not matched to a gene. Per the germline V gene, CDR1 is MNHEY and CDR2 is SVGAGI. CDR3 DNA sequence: TGTGCCAGCAGTTCCGGGACAGGTCAGTACGAGCAGTACTTC. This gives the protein CASSSGTGQYEQYF.

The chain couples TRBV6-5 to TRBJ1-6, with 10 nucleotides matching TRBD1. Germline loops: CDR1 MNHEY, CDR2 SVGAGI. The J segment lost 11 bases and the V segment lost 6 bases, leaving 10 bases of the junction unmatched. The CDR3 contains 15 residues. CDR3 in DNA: TGTGCCAGCAGCTCTCCGGGACAGGGGAATCCACCCCTCCACTTT. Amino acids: CASSSPGQGNPPLHF.

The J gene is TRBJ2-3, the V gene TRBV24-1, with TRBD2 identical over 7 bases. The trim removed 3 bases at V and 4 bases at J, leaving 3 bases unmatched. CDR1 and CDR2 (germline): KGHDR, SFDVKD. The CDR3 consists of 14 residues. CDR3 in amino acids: CATSDPGRADTQYF. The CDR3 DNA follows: TGTGCCACCAGTGATCCTGGGAGGGCAGATACGCAGTATTTT.

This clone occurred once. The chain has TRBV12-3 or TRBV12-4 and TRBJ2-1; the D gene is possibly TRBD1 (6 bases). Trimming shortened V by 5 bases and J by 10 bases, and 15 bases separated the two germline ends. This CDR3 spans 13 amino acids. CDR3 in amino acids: CASSLTGKMEQFF. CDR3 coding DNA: TGTGCCAGCAGTCTTACAGGGAAAATGGAGCAGTTCTTC.

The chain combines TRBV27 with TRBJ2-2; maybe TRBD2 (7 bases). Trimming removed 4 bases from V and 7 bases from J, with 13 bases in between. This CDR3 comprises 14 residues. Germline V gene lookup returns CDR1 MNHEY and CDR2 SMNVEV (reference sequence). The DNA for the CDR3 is TGTGCCAGCAGTTGGGGGGGCTCCGGCGGGGAGCTGTTTTTT. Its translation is CASSWGGSGGELFF.

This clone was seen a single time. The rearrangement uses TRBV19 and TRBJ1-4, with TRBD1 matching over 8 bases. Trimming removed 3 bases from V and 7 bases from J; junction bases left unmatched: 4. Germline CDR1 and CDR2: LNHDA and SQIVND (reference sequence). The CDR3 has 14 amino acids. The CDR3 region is CASSIGQGGEKLFF. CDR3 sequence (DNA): TGTGCCAGTAGTATCGGACAGGGTGGTGAAAAACTGTTTTTT.

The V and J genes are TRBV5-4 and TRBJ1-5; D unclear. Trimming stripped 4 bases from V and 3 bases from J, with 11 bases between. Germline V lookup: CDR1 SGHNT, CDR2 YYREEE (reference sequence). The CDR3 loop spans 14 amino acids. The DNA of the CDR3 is TGTGCCAGCAGCCGCGGAGGAGCCAATCAGCCCCAGCATTTT. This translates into CASSRGGANQPQHF. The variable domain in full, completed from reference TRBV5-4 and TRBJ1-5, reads ETGVTQSPTHLIKTRGQQVTLRCSSQSGHNTVSWYQQALGQGPQFIFQYYREEENGRGNFPPRFSGLQFPNYSSELNVNALELDDSALYLCASSRGGANQPQHFGDGTRLSIL.

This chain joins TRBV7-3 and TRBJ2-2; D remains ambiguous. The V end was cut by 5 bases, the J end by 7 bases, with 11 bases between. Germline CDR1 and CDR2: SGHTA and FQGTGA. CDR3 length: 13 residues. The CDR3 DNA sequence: TGTGCCAGCAGCCTGACATCTGTCGGGGAGCTGTTTTTT. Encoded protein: CASSLTSVGELFF.

The CDR3 nucleotides are TGTGCCAGCAGCCAACGGGACAGGCCTTCAACGGGGCAGTTCTTC. This translates into CASSQRDRPSTGQFF. V usage is TRBV14 and J usage is TRBJ2-1; 8 nucleotides match TRBD1. The ends lost 2 bases at V and 12 bases at J; junction bases unmatched: 12. The CDR3 covers 15 residues. Per germline, CDR1 SGHDN and CDR2 FVKESK.

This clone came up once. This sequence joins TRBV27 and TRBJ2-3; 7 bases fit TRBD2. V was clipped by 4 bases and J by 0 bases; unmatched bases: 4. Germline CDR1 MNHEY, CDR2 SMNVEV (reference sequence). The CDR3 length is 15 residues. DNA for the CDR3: TGTGCCAGCAGTTCCCCGCGGGAGAGCACAGATACGCAGTATTTT. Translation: CASSSPRESTDTQYF.

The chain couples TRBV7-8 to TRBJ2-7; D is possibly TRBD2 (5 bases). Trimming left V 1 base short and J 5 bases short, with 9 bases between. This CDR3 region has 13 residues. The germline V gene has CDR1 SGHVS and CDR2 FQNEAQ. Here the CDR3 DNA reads TGTGCCAGCAGCTTAGGAGGGATCAACGAGCAGTACTTC. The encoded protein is CASSLGGINEQYF.

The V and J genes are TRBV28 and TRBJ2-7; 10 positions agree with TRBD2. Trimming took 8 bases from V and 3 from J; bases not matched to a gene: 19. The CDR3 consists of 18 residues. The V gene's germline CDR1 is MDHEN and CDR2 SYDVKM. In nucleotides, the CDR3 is TGTGCCAGCTTCCCAGCAAGGCTAGCGGGAGATGGAGGCTACGAGCAGTACTTC. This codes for CASFPARLAGDGGYEQYF.

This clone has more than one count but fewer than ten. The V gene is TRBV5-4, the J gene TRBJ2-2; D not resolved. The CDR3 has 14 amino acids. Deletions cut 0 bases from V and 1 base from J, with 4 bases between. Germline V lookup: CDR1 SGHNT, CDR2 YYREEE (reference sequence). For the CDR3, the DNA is TGTGCCAGCAGCTTGGGTCTGAACACCGGGGAGCTGTTTTTT. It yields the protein CASSLGLNTGELFF.

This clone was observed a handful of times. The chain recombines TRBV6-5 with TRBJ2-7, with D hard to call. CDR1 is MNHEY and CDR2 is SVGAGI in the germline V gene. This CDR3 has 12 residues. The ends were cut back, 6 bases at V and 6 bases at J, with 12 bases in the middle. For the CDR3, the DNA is TGTGCCAGCAGACCACGGGTCGGCGAGCAGTACTTC. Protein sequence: CASRPRVGEQYF.